This T cell receptor (beta chain) was identified during a study of blood T cells in healthy people across ages. General study findings and limits: There were more naive CD4+ cells and higher diversity in long-lived donors than in aged donors.

CDR3 length equals 17 residues. V was trimmed by 6 bases and J by 0 bases, leaving 18 bases between them. The germline CDR1 and CDR2 sequences are MNHNS and SASEGT. The authors ran a second PCR of about 6 to 11 cycles using a sample-barcoded 5' primer and a J-beta primer mix. A single record per CDR3 protein comes from TCRdb applying MiXCR to the 5' RACE reads. The sample records approximately 810,000 distinct CDR3 sequences, under 35% being singletons. With respect to this clonotype: Its antigen is still unknown.

This sequence originates from a woman over 75 in good health. The sample consisted of blood. The chain recombines TRBV6-1 with TRBJ1-3; the D gene is possibly TRBD1 (6 bases). CDR3 in amino acids: CASSRLGGDNSGNTIYF. The CDR3 coding sequence is TGTGCCAGCAGCCGACTCGGCGGGGACAACTCTGGAAACACCATATATTTT.